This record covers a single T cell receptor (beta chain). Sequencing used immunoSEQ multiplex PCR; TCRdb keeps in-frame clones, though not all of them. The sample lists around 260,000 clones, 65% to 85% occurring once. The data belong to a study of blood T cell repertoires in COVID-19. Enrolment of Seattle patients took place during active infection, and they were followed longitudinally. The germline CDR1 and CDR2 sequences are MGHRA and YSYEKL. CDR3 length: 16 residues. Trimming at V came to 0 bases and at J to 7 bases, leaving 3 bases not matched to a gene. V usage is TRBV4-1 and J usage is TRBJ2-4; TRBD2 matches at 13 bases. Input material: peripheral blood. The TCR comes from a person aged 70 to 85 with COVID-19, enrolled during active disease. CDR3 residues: CASSQDRGLAGNIQYF. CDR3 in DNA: TGCGCCAGCAGCCAAGATCGGGGACTAGCGGGGAACATTCAGTACTTC.